The rows below give T cell receptor beta chains drawn from one sample of a study of control samples from healthy donors and cancer patients. Data came from immunoSEQ multiplex PCR; TCRdb stores just in-frame clones and leaves some out. This sample has about 44,000 clones, with around 87% found just once. The source material was PBMCs. These receptors were obtained from a woman aged 55-69 years with lung cancer. CDR3s leave out the opening cysteine and the closing phenylalanine or tryptophan. A D gene is named only where the DNA matches it firmly.

>TRBV12-3/TRBV12-4|.
ASSSYDSYGYT
>TRBV6-2/TRBV6-3|.
ASSWGLIDQPQH
>TRBV2|.
ATKGTSNTGELF
>TRBV5-1|TRBD2
ASSLRTSGRVIMYEQY
>TRBV12-3/TRBV12-4|.
ASSLTRDGQQF
>TRBV27|.
ASSFGRTYEQY
>TRBV6-5|.
ASSWVGRHEQY
>TRBV24-1|.
ATSDPQRAREQF
>TRBV6-2/TRBV6-3|.
ASSYSAVTDTQY
>TRBV11-2|TRBD2
ASSPSVGGREYEQY
>TRBV11-2|.
ASSFSGGNTGELF
>TRBV5-1|TRBD2
ASTLGTSEITQY
>TRBV30|.
AWSVGTLSTDTQY
>TRBV11-2|TRBD2
ASSLIGGGYEQY
>TRBV4-1|.
ASSQQGSANTGELF
>TRBV11-2|.
ASSGDAYEQY
>TRBV3-1/TRBV3-2|.
ASSQDLTGLRTEAF
>TRBV3-1/TRBV3-2|.
ASSPLGREAF
>TRBV14|TRBD1
ASSLHPDRASGELF
>TRBV9|.
ASSVVTKTLAKNIQY
>TRBV7-9|TRBD1
ASSLGTGGIQPQH
>TRBV11-3|.
ASSLWGRYGYT
>TRBV5-1|.
ASSLDRSQPQH
>TRBV11-2|.
ASSLNGEKANTEAF
>TRBV19|.
ASSSRSKPTNEKLF
>TRBV15|.
ATRLTGTSYEQY
>TRBV24-1|.
ATSDREMVTGELF
>TRBV2|.
ASKGSNQPQH
>TRBV9|.
ASTQGSGGETQY